Sequencing of this T cell receptor (beta chain) was carried out in a study of blood T cell repertoires in COVID-19. Study-wide context: Sites across the United States, Italy and Spain contributed samples from acute and convalescent COVID-19.

Germline assignment: CDR1 KGHDR and CDR2 SFDVKD. The CDR3 is 15 amino acids. With 2 bases removed from V and 5 bases from J, the gap between germline ends came to 14 bases. This clone was recorded a few times. In the authors' workflow: Researchers report that nucleated cell counts were estimated from reference gene primer amplification. TCRdb's copy holds only in-frame clones and misses some; the assay was immunoSEQ multiplex PCR. V, J and clone size derive from that table, while D and trimming were established from the DNA sequence. Of about 200,000 clones listed, roughly 73% were seen once; the top ten hold approximately 3%.

Sequenced material: peripheral blood. The sequence came from a woman of 80 years or more with active or convalescent COVID-19. The gene calls are TRBV24-1 and TRBJ1-2; possible D gene TRBD1, 6 bases. DNA for the CDR3: TGTGCCACCAGTGATTCTACAGACAGGCCATATGGCTACACCTTC. Amino acid sequence: CATSDSTDRPYGYTF.